The 19 T cell receptor beta chains below all came from one sample that was sequenced in a study of T cells in Graves' hyperthyroidism and ophthalmopathy. From RNA transcripts, TCR beta CDR3 regions were amplified. The HTBI primer set was used in a first-round RT-PCR of the TCR CDR3. TCRdb recomputed calls from the multiplex PCR reads with MiXCR, one row per CDR3 protein. Of about 420,000 distinct CDR3 sequences listed, around a sixth are singletons. What was sequenced was blood. The receptors stem from a woman between 18 and 30 years old with Graves' hyperthyroidism.

This clonotype was recorded at least ten times. The J gene is TRBJ2-5, the V gene TRBV6-2 or TRBV6-3; 13 nucleotides align to TRBD2. The CDR3 is made up of 16 amino acids. The ends lost 2 bases at V and 4 bases at J; junction bases unmatched: 4. Per the germline V gene, CDR1 is MNHEY and CDR2 is SVGEGT. The CDR3 bases are TGTGCCAGCAGTTACCTGGGACTAGCGGGGAGAGAGACCCAGTACTTC. Amino acids: CASSYLGLAGRETQYF.

V and J are TRBV7-6 and TRBJ2-5; a possible D gene is TRBD2 (5 bases). CDR1 and CDR2 (germline): SGHVS, FNYEAQ. Trimming took off 2 bases at V and 2 bases at J, with 12 bases between the two ends. There are 15 residues in the CDR3. The CDR3 bases are TGTGCCAGCAGCTTACGGGGTCGGAAGCAAGAGACCCAGTACTTC. Its translation: CASSLRGRKQETQYF.

Ten or more counts support this clonotype. The J gene is TRBJ2-3, the V gene TRBV20-1; a weak D match, TRBD2 (6 bases). The V end was cut by 1 base, the J end by 0 bases, with 11 bases between. CDR1 and CDR2 from the germline V gene are DFQATT and SNEGSKA (reference sequence). This CDR3 contains 15 residues. The CDR3 here is CSARVGLLSTDTQYF. CDR3 bases: TGCAGTGCTAGAGTGGGACTTCTGAGCACAGATACGCAGTATTTT.

The table lists this clonotype with a few counts. The rearrangement joins TRBV12-3 or TRBV12-4 to TRBJ2-6, with 10 nucleotides matching TRBD2. This CDR3 has 18 amino acids. After removal of 4 bases from V and 0 bases from J, the junction contained 6 bases not matched to a gene. The CDR3 sequence is CASSSGLATFSGANVLTF. The CDR3 nucleotides read TGTGCCAGCAGTTCGGGACTAGCGACCTTCTCTGGGGCCAACGTCCTGACTTTC.

The chain employs TRBV20-1 and TRBJ2-5; TRBD2 matches 8 bases. The CDR3 sequence is 14 residues long. V was clipped by 0 bases and J by 5 bases; unmatched bases: 5. The V gene's germline CDR1 is DFQATT and CDR2 SNEGSKA (reference sequence). The CDR3 sequence is CSAREGGGTETQYF. The CDR3 DNA is TGCAGTGCTAGAGAAGGCGGGGGGACGGAGACCCAGTACTTC.

This clonotype has a handful of counts. The rearrangement uses TRBV20-1 and TRBJ2-7; tentatively, D is TRBD2 (6 bases). V was trimmed by 5 bases and J by 4 bases, leaving 21 bases between them. This CDR3 has 15 residues. Germline CDR1 is DFQATT and CDR2 is SNEGSKA (reference sequence). CDR3 protein: CSAPRPGTRQYEQYF. CDR3 in DNA: TGCAGTGCTCCTCGACCCGGGACTCGACAATACGAGCAGTACTTC.

This clonotype was observed at least ten times. The chain uses TRBV7-3 and TRBJ2-3; no clear D. This CDR3 contains 14 residues. CDR1 is SGHTA, CDR2 FQGTGA, per germline. Trimming took off 2 bases at V and 5 bases at J, with 11 bases between the two ends. The DNA of the CDR3 is TGTGCCAGCAGCTTACTAGGCGGTGGAGATACGCAGTATTTT. Its translation is CASSLLGGGDTQYF.

This chain links TRBV19 with TRBJ1-2; no clear D. CDR3 size: 11 residues. The V gene lost 3 bases and the J gene lost 6 bases, with 5 bases spanning the gap. The germline V gene has CDR1 LNHDA and CDR2 SQIVND (reference sequence). The CDR3 nucleotides are TGTGCCAGTAGTATCGGGAATGGCTACACCTTC. It yields the protein CASSIGNGYTF.

The sample holds a few counts of this clonotype. V gene TRBV20-1 combines with J gene TRBJ1-2, with D unclear. CDR1 and CDR2 (germline): DFQATT, SNEGSKA (reference sequence). CDR3 length: 12 amino acids. The ends were cut back, 7 bases at V and 3 bases at J, with 12 bases in the middle. The chain's CDR3 is CSGLGGDYGYTF. The CDR3, as DNA: TGCAGTGGGTTGGGTGGGGACTATGGCTACACCTTC.

This clonotype came up many times. This sequence joins TRBV28 and TRBJ1-1; D uncertain. Trimming cost V 6 bases and J 1 base, with 9 bases left between them. CDR1 and CDR2 (germline): MDHEN, SYDVKM. The length of the CDR3 is 13 residues. In nucleotides, the CDR3 is TGTGCCAGCAGCCAACCGGAGAACACTGAAGCTTTCTTT. The encoded protein is CASSQPENTEAFF.

This clonotype was detected ten times or more. The chain is built from TRBV12-3 or TRBV12-4 and TRBJ1-5, with 7 bases matching TRBD1. J was trimmed by 7 bases and V by 4 bases; bases with no gene match: 7. The CDR3 has 14 residues. The CDR3 protein is CASSSQGGGQPQHF. In DNA form, the CDR3 reads TGTGCCAGCAGTTCCCAGGGGGGTGGACAGCCCCAGCATTTT.

This clonotype has at least ten counts. The chain employs TRBV28 and TRBJ1-5, with D unclear. This CDR3 is 13 amino acids long. V shed 7 bases and J shed 0 bases, with 7 bases lying between them. Germline CDR1 MDHEN, CDR2 SYDVKM. Written as DNA, the CDR3 is TGTGCCAGCACGTCGTATAGCAATCAGCCCCAGCATTTT. Its protein product is CASTSYSNQPQHF. The whole variable domain, remainder taken from reference TRBV28 and TRBJ1-5, is DVKVTQSSRYLVKRTGEKVFLECVQDMDHENMFWYRQDPGLGLRLIYFSYDVKMKEKGDIPEGYSVSREKKERFSLILESASTNQTSMYLCASTSYSNQPQHFGDGTRLSIL.

This clonotype was seen repeatedly, ten times or more. The V and J genes are TRBV12-3 or TRBV12-4 and TRBJ2-2; TRBD2 is a possible D gene (5 bases). The CDR3 consists of 14 residues. Trimming pared 3 bases from V and 4 bases from J, leaving 9 bases between. The CDR3 loop reads CASSFEGATGELFF. The DNA for the CDR3 is TGTGCCAGCAGTTTTGAGGGAGCCACCGGGGAGCTGTTTTTT.

The chain has TRBV19 and TRBJ2-1; 14 bases align to TRBD2. In germline, CDR1 is LNHDA, CDR2 SQIVND (reference sequence). This CDR3 spans 17 amino acids. Trimming cost V 6 bases and J 3 bases; bases outside gene matches: 7. The CDR3, as DNA: TGTGCCAGTAGCGGTAGGGGACTAGCGGGGGTCTACAATGAGCAGTTCTTC. Protein: CASSGRGLAGVYNEQFF. Combining the CDR3 with reference TRBV19 and TRBJ2-1 gives the whole variable domain DGGITQSPKYLFRKEGQNVTLSCEQNLNHDAMYWYRQDPGQGLRLIYYSQIVNDFQKGDIAEGYSVSREKKESFPLTVTSAQKNPTAFYLCASSGRGLAGVYNEQFFGPGTRLTVL.

This clonotype showed up many times. The gene calls are TRBV20-1 and TRBJ1-2; 10 bases line up with TRBD1. The CDR3 consists of 11 residues. CDR1 is DFQATT and CDR2 is SNEGSKA in the germline V gene (reference sequence). The CDR3 region has the DNA TGCAGCGGACAGGGGGTCTATGGCTACACCTTC. Its protein product is CSGQGVYGYTF.

The gene calls are TRBV20-1 and TRBJ2-3, with 14 bases fitting TRBD2. The CDR3 spans 16 residues. Germline-derived CDR1 and CDR2 are DFQATT and SNEGSKA (reference sequence). V lost 3 bases to trimming and J lost 8 bases; unmatched junction nucleotides: 10. CDR3 bases: TGCAGTGCTAGCTTCGGACTAGCGGGGGGTACGAGTACGCAGTATTTT. Protein product: CSASFGLAGGTSTQYF.

The chain is built from TRBV12-3 or TRBV12-4 and TRBJ1-1, with D possibly matching TRBD1 (5 bases). The CDR3 runs to 14 residues. V lost 5 bases to trimming and J lost 1 base, with 11 bases between them. The CDR3 bases are TGTGCCAGCAGTGCTCCCCAGGGGAACACTGAAGCTTTCTTT. Amino acid sequence: CASSAPQGNTEAFF.

The chain links TRBV9 to TRBJ1-6, with 10 bases fitting TRBD1. Germline V lookup: CDR1 SGDLS, CDR2 YYNGEE. Trimming cost V 4 bases and J 9 bases; bases outside gene matches: 10. This CDR3 has 16 residues. The CDR3 DNA is TGTGCCAGCAGCCTCCTGGGGGGACAGGGGAGTTCACCCCTCCACTTT. This gives the protein CASSLLGGQGSSPLHF. The complete variable domain, with remaining parts taken from reference TRBV9 and TRBJ1-6, reads DSGVTQTPKHLITATGQRVTLRCSPRSGDLSVYWYQQSLDQGLQFLIQYYNGEERAKGNILERFSAQQFPDLHSELNLSSLELGDSALYFCASSLLGGQGSSPLHFGNGTRLTVT.

CDR3 loop: CASSHPRTGANYGYTF. CDR3 nucleotide sequence: TGCGCCAGCAGCCACCCCCGGACGGGAGCTAACTATGGCTACACCTTC. This sequence joins TRBV4-1 and TRBJ1-2, with D unresolved. Germline V CDR1 and CDR2: MGHRA, YSYEKL. CDR3 size: 16 residues. Between the trimmed V and J ends, which lost 3 bases and 0 bases, there was a span of 14 bases.